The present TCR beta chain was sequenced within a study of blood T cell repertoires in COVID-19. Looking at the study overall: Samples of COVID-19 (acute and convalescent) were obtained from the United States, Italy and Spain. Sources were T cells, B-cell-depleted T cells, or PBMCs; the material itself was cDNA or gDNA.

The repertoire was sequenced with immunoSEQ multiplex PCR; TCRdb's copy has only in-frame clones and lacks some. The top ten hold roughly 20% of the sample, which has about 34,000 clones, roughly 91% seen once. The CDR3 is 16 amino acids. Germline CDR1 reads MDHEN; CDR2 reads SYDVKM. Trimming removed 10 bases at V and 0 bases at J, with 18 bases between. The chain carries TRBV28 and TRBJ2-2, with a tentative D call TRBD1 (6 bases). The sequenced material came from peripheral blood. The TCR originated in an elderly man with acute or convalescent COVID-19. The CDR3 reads CATSLSGTTNTGELFF. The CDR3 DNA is TGTGCCACCTCATTGTCCGGGACAACGAACACCGGGGAGCTGTTTTTT.